The rows below give T cell receptor beta chains drawn from one sample of a study of technical replicates of blood from a few donors. Sequencing was performed with immunoSEQ multiplex PCR; in TCRdb, only in-frame clones are kept and a portion is missing. The repertoire consists of 85,000 to 100,000 clones, with around 96% occurring once and the leading ten covering just over 0.2%. Material for sequencing was T cells isolated from PBMCs. The receptor set was obtained from a human donor in good health. Each CDR3 is given with its conserved first and last residue. Each record gives: CDR3 protein, CDR3 DNA, clone size, D gene, J gene, V gene. The D gene is left open where the match is weak. Only part of the rows carry a size: once, few, many, or a class if the clone is expanded.

CASSRGVNSNEKLFF | TGCGCCAGCAGCCGGGGGGTAAATTCTAATGAAAAACTGTTTTTT | . | . | TRBJ1-4 | TRBV5-1
CASGTGGAVETQYF | TGTGCTAGTGGGACAGGGGGCGCGGTAGAGACCCAGTACTTC | . | TRBD1 | TRBJ2-5 | TRBV12-5
CASQGSEANYGYTF | TGTGCCAGCCAGGGTTCGGAAGCTAACTATGGCTACACCTTC | . | . | TRBJ1-2 | TRBV2
CASSTPGRDRTIYF | TGTGCCAGCAGCACCCCCGGGAGAGATAGGACCATATATTTT | . | . | TRBJ1-3 | TRBV7-8
CASSSPLAQGDSDNEQFF | TGTGCCAGCAGCTCACCCCTGGCGCAGGGGGACTCAGACAATGAGCAGTTCTTC | . | . | TRBJ2-1 | TRBV5-4
CATRPGTGVYEQYF | TGTGCCACCCGACCCGGGACAGGGGTCTACGAGCAGTACTTC | . | TRBD1 | TRBJ2-7 | TRBV2
CAIRAEGAPNEQYF | TGTGCCATCAGGGCTGAGGGGGCTCCCAACGAGCAGTACTTC | once | TRBD1 | TRBJ2-7 | TRBV10-3
CATAPGGEEKLFF | TGTGCCACAGCGCCAGGGGGCGAAGAAAAACTGTTTTTT | once | TRBD1 | TRBJ1-4 | TRBV27
CASGPLAGIQETQYF | TGCGCCAGTGGGCCACTAGCGGGTATACAAGAGACCCAGTACTTC | . | TRBD2 | TRBJ2-5 | TRBV10-2
CASSPQGYEQFF | TGTGCCAGCAGCCCCCAGGGCTATGAGCAGTTCTTC | . | . | TRBJ2-1 | TRBV7-2
CASSYSRFSGNTIYF | TGTGCCAGCAGTTACTCGCGGTTTTCTGGAAACACCATATATTTT | . | . | TRBJ1-3 | TRBV6-5
CASSFQGAREETQYF | TGTGCCAGCAGCTTCCAGGGGGCCCGTGAAGAGACCCAGTACTTC | . | TRBD1 | TRBJ2-5 | TRBV5-8
CSVSGREGAYNEQFF | TGCAGCGTGTCGGGGCGGGAGGGGGCATATAATGAGCAGTTCTTC | . | TRBD2 | TRBJ2-1 | TRBV29-1
CASNPGPRKGLAGLTDTQYF | TGCGCCAGCAATCCAGGGCCCAGAAAGGGGCTAGCGGGCCTCACAGATACGCAGTATTTT | . | TRBD2 | TRBJ2-3 | TRBV4-1
CASSATNTGELFF | TGTGCCAGCAGTGCAACGAACACCGGGGAGCTGTTTTTT | . | . | TRBJ2-2 | TRBV25-1
CASSLDSANSPLHF | TGTGCCAGCAGCTTAGATAGCGCGAATTCACCCCTCCACTTT | . | . | TRBJ1-6 | TRBV7-9
CASSSQGGTEAFF | TGTGCCAGCAGCTCACAGGGGGGCACTGAAGCTTTCTTT | . | TRBD1 | TRBJ1-1 | TRBV5-5
CASSSRKLNTEAFF | TGTGCCAGCAGCTCTAGAAAACTGAACACTGAAGCTTTCTTT | . | . | TRBJ1-1 | TRBV11-2
CASSQVGQRIQPQHF | TGCGCCAGCAGCCAAGTTGGCCAAAGAATACAGCCCCAGCATTTT | . | . | TRBJ1-5 | TRBV4-1
CASSLYSGLLNEQFF | TGTGCCAGCAGTTTATACAGCGGGCTTCTCAATGAGCAGTTCTTC | . | . | TRBJ2-1 | TRBV27
CASRGDSVANYGYTF | TGTGCCAGCAGGGGGGACAGTGTAGCTAACTATGGCTACACCTTC | . | TRBD1 | TRBJ1-2 | TRBV2
CASSSGNEQYF | TGTGCCAGCAGCTCCGGGAACGAGCAGTACTTC | . | . | TRBJ2-7 | TRBV5-4
CASSRTELAGGREQFF | TGCGCCAGCAGTCGAACTGAACTAGCGGGGGGACGTGAGCAGTTCTTC | . | TRBD2 | TRBJ2-1 | TRBV4-1
CASSEGALAPSTDTQYF | TGTGCCAGCAGTGAAGGGGCGCTAGCCCCTAGCACAGATACGCAGTATTTT | . | . | TRBJ2-3 | TRBV6-1
CASSLGTGNYGYTF | TGTGCCAGCAGCTTAGGGACAGGGAACTATGGCTACACCTTC | . | TRBD1 | TRBJ1-2 | TRBV7-9
CASSAGLAGGLEPSDTQYF | TGTGCCAGCAGCGCCGGACTAGCGGGGGGGCTGGAGCCTTCAGATACGCAGTATTTT | . | TRBD2 | TRBJ2-3 | TRBV9
CASSGTSESGELFF | TGTGCCAGCAGTGGAACTAGCGAGAGCGGGGAGCTGTTTTTT | . | TRBD2 | TRBJ2-2 | TRBV6-5
CASSSTGQGKNQPQHF | TGTGCCAGCAGTTCAACCGGACAGGGCAAAAATCAGCCCCAGCATTTT | . | TRBD1 | TRBJ1-5 | TRBV27